The rows below give T cell receptor beta chains drawn from one sample of a study of control samples from healthy donors and cancer patients. Profiled with immunoSEQ multiplex PCR; TCRdb holds only in-frame clones, not every one. Counted here are 150,000 to 200,000 clones, roughly 88% occurring once; the ten biggest clones make up over 1.5%. Sequenced material: blood. These receptors were collected from a man younger than 30 in good health. CDR3s include the opening cysteine and the closing phenylalanine or tryptophan. D genes are given only for firm matches. Size tells how often a clone was seen (once, few, many) or the class of an expanded clone, and some rows leave it out.

TRBJ1-2,TRBV7-8,.,.,CASSLEHREDYGYTF,TGTGCCAGCAGCTTAGAGCACAGGGAGGACTATGGCTACACCTTC
TRBJ2-7,TRBV6-5,.,.,CASRDTSYEQYF,TGTGCCAGCAGAGACACATCCTACGAGCAGTACTTC
TRBJ1-3,TRBV9,.,.,CASSVSGNTIYF,TGTGCCAGCAGCGTATCTGGAAACACCATATATTTT
TRBJ1-1,TRBV6-5,.,few,CASNTGQSEAFF,TGTGCCAGCAACACCGGACAGTCTGAAGCTTTCTTT
TRBJ1-5,TRBV28,.,.,CASSWGGQPQHF,TGTGCCAGCAGTTGGGGCGGCCAGCCCCAGCATTTT
TRBJ2-2,TRBV5-1,.,.,CASSLGVTTGELFF,TGCGCCAGCAGCTTAGGGGTTACCACCGGGGAGCTGTTTTTT
TRBJ1-6,TRBV12-3/TRBV12-4,.,.,CASSFAEVPLHF,TGTGCCAGCAGTTTCGCAGAGGTCCCCCTCCACTTT
TRBJ2-7,TRBV28,.,.,CASSSGGYEQYF,TGTGCCAGCAGTTCCGGGGGATACGAGCAGTACTTC
TRBJ1-1,TRBV28,.,.,CASSLVGILNTEAFF,TGTGCCAGCAGTTTAGTCGGGATCTTGAACACTGAAGCTTTCTTT
TRBJ2-7,TRBV4-2,TRBD2,once,CASSQGVAGGLEQYF,TGTGCCAGCAGCCAAGGGGTAGCGGGGGGGCTCGAGCAGTACTTC
TRBJ1-1,TRBV19,TRBD1,.,CASSRSDRGNTEAFF,TGTGCCAGTAGTCGGTCCGACAGGGGGAACACTGAAGCTTTCTTT
TRBJ2-7,TRBV11-1,.,few,CASSRRGPLGQYF,TGTGCCAGCAGCAGGAGGGGACCCCTTGGGCAGTACTTC
TRBJ2-5,TRBV9,TRBD2,few,CASSVGQRGETQYF,TGTGCCAGCAGCGTAGGTCAGCGGGGGGAGACCCAGTACTTC
TRBJ2-5,TRBV9,TRBD1,few,CASSVGGSRGETQYF,TGTGCCAGCAGCGTAGGGGGCAGCAGGGGGGAGACCCAGTACTTC
TRBJ2-6,TRBV7-2,TRBD1,.,CASSPQGAPGANVLTF,TGTGCCAGCAGCCCCCAGGGGGCGCCTGGGGCCAACGTCCTGACTTTC
TRBJ2-3,TRBV5-1,.,.,CASSASGTPVDTQYF,TGCGCCAGCAGCGCTTCCGGGACCCCAGTAGATACGCAGTATTTT
TRBJ1-2,TRBV2,.,.,CASGDSYGYTF,TGTGCCAGCGGAGACAGCTATGGCTACACCTTC
TRBJ1-1,TRBV18,.,once,CASSPLLGANTEAFF,TGTGCCAGCTCACCACTTCTCGGGGCGAACACTGAAGCTTTCTTT
TRBJ1-3,TRBV7-9,.,.,CASSLDLRAGTGNTIYF,TGTGCCAGCAGCTTAGATCTACGTGCAGGGACTGGAAACACCATATATTTT
TRBJ1-2,TRBV6-6,.,.,CASSYWVVSGNYGYTF,TGTGCCAGCAGTTACTGGGTAGTTTCTGGAAACTATGGCTACACCTTC
TRBJ1-2,TRBV6-5,TRBD1,.,CASSPTGVYGYTF,TGTGCCAGCAGTCCCACAGGGGTCTATGGCTACACCTTC
TRBJ1-5,TRBV11-2,.,.,CARKAGCCNQPQHF,TGTGCCAGAAAAGCAGGGTGTTGCAATCAGCCCCAGCATTTT